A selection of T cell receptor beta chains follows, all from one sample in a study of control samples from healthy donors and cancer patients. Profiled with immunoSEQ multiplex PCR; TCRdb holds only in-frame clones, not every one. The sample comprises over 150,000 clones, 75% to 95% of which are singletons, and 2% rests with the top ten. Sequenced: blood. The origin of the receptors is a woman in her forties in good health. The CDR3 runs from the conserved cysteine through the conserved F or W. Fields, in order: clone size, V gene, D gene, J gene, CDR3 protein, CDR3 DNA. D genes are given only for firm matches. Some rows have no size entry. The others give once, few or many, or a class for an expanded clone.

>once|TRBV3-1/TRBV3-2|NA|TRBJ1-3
CASSPAGLDPNTIYF
TGTGCCAGCAGCCCCGCGGGACTAGATCCAAACACCATATATTTT
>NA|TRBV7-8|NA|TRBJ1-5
CASSLGRVDNQPQHF
TGTGCCAGCAGCTTAGGGAGGGTTGACAATCAGCCCCAGCATTTT
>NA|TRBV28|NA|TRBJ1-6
CASNGRGRHNSPLHF
TGTGCCAGCAATGGGCGAGGACGGCATAATTCACCCCTCCACTTT
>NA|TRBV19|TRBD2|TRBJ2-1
CATRARGGSGNEQFF
TGTGCCACCCGTGCTCGGGGGGGCTCCGGAAATGAGCAGTTCTTC
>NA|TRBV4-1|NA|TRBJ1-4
CASSQDPARREKLFF
TGCGCCAGCAGCCAAGACCCCGCGCGGAGGGAAAAACTGTTTTTT
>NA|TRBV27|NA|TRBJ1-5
CASSLWGGQEPQHF
TGTGCCAGCAGTTTATGGGGGGGGCAAGAGCCCCAGCATTTT
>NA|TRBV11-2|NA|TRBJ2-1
CASSLDPGHENNEQFF
TGTGCCAGCAGCTTAGACCCGGGACACGAAAACAATGAGCAGTTCTTC
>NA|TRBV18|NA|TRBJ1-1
CASSQRVGTEAFF
TGTGCCAGCTCACAAAGGGTTGGCACTGAAGCTTTCTTT
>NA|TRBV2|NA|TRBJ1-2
CASSDEGHAGYTF
TGTGCCAGCAGTGACGAGGGGCACGCTGGCTACACCTTC
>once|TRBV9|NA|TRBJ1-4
CASSVNSGLSEKLFF
TGTGCCAGCAGCGTTAATAGTGGTTTGTCTGAAAAACTGTTTTTT
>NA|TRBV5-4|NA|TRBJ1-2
CASRPSRDYGYTF
TGTGCCAGCAGACCTAGTCGGGACTATGGCTACACCTTC
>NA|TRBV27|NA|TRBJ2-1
CASQGYNEQFF
TGTGCCAGTCAGGGTTACAATGAGCAGTTCTTC
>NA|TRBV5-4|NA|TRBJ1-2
CASSLVGTGQGIYTF
TGTGCCAGCAGCTTGGTCGGGACCGGGCAGGGAATCTACACCTTC
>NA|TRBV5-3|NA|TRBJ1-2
CARGGPGRYGYTF
TGTGCCAGAGGAGGGCCGGGTCGCTATGGCTACACCTTC
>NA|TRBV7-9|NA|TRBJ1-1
CASSPRKVGTEAFF
TGTGCCAGCAGCCCTCGTAAGGTTGGGACTGAAGCTTTCTTT
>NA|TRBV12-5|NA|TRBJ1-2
CASGLGPTGGYTF
TGTGCTAGTGGTTTGGGCCCTACCGGCGGCTACACCTTC
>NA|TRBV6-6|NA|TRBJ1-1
CASSYGSHEEAFF
TGTGCCAGCAGTTACGGGTCCCACGAGGAAGCTTTCTTT
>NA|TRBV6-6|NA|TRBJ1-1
CASSYHRVNTEAFF
TGTGCCAGCAGTTACCACAGGGTCAACACTGAAGCTTTCTTT
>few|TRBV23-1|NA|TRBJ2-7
CATQRGSYEQYF
TGCGCCACACAACGAGGCTCCTACGAGCAGTACTTC
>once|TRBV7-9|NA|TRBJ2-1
CASSQAHEQFF
TGTGCCAGCAGCCAGGCACATGAGCAGTTCTTC
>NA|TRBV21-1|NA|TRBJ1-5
CASSKARGEGRNQPQHF
TGTGCCAGCAGCAAAGCGCGCGGGGAGGGACGCAATCAGCCCCAGCATTTT
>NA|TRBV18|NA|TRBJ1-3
CASSPLIGQSRLSGNTIYF
TGTGCCAGCTCACCATTAATCGGACAGTCCCGACTATCTGGAAACACCATATATTTT
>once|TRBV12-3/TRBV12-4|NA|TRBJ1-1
CASSFWGNTEAFF
TGTGCCAGCAGTTTTTGGGGAAACACTGAAGCTTTCTTT
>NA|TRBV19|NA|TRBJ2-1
CASSIETGLYNEQFF
TGTGCCAGTAGTATCGAGACGGGTCTATACAATGAGCAGTTCTTC
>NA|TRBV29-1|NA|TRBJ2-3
CSADTGSSTDTQYF
TGCAGCGCAGACACAGGGTCTAGCACAGATACGCAGTATTTT
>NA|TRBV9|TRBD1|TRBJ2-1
CASSVVLGQGPNEQFF
TGTGCCAGCAGCGTAGTCTTAGGACAGGGTCCCAATGAGCAGTTCTTC
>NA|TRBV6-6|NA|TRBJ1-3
CASSPTAGSSGNTIYF
TGTGCCAGCAGTCCTACCGCAGGGAGCTCTGGAAACACCATATATTTT
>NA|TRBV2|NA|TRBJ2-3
CASSSSTQYF
TGTGCCAGCAGTAGCAGTACGCAGTATTTT
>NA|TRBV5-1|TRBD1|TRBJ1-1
CASSGGQGTEAFF
TGCGCCAGCAGCGGCGGACAGGGCACTGAAGCTTTCTTT
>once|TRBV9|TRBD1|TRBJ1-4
CASSEGQGSEKLFF
TGTGCCAGCAGCGAGGGACAGGGCAGTGAAAAACTGTTTTTT
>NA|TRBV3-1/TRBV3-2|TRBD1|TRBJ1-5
CASSQPGQNQPQHF
TGTGCCAGCAGCCAACCGGGACAGAATCAGCCCCAGCATTTT
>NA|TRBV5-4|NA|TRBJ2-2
CASSLGAGANTGELFF
TGTGCCAGCAGCTTGGGCGCAGGGGCCAACACCGGGGAGCTGTTTTTT
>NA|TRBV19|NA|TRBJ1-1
CASSRVELNTEAFF
TGTGCCAGTAGCAGGGTGGAATTGAACACTGAAGCTTTCTTT
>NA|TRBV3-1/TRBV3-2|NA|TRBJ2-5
CASSQDQETQYF
TGTGCCAGCAGCCAAGATCAAGAGACCCAGTACTTC
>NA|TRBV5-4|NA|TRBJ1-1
CASTIYDRGTEAFF
TGTGCCAGCACCATATACGATCGGGGCACTGAAGCTTTCTTT
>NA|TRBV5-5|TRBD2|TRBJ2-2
CASSLTSATGELFF
TGTGCCAGCAGCTTGACTAGCGCCACCGGGGAGCTGTTTTTT
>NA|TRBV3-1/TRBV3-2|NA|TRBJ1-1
CASSQGSGLHTEAFF
TGTGCCAGCAGCCAAGGGTCAGGTTTGCACACTGAAGCTTTCTTT
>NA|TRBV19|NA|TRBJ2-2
CASSIAGGPPGELFF
TGTGCCAGTAGTATAGCGGGGGGCCCCCCCGGGGAGCTGTTTTTT
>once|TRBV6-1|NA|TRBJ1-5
CASSEPGVSNQPQHF
TGTGCCAGCAGTGAACCGGGGGTGAGTAATCAGCCCCAGCATTTT
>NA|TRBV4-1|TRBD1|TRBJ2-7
CASSPVRGQGAYEQYF
TGCGCCAGCAGCCCCGTCCGGGGACAGGGGGCCTACGAGCAGTACTTC
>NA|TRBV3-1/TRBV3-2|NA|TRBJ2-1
CASSQASAREQFF
TGTGCCAGCAGCCAGGCTAGCGCTCGTGAGCAGTTCTTC
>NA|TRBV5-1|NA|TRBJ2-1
CASSLAPREYNEQFF
TGCGCCAGCAGCTTGGCCCCCAGGGAATACAATGAGCAGTTCTTC
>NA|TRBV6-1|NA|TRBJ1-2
CASSEPTGPFGYTF
TGTGCCAGCAGTGAACCCACAGGGCCCTTCGGCTACACCTTC
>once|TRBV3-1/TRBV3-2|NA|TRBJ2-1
CASSRSNEQFF
TGTGCCAGCAGCAGGTCCAATGAGCAGTTCTTC
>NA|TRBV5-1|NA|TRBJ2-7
CASRSSSLSAEQYF
TGCGCCAGCAGGTCTTCTAGTCTGAGCGCCGAGCAGTACTTC
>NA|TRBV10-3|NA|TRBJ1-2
CAASFATEEGYTF
TGTGCCGCCTCCTTTGCCACAGAGGAAGGCTACACCTTC